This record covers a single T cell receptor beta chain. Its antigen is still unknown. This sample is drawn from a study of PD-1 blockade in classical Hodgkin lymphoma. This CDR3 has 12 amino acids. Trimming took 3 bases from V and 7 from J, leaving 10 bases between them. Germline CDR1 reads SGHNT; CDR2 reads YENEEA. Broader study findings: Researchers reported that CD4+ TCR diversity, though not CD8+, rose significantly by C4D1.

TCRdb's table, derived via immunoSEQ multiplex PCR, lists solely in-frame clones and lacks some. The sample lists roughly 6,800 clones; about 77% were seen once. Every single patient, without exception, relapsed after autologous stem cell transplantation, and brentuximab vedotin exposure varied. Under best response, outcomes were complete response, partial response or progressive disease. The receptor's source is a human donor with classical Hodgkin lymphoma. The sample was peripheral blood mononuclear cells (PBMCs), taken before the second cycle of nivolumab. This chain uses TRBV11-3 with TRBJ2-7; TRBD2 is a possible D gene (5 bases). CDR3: CASSLGEGEQYF. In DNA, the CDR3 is TGTGCCAGCAGCTTGGGAGAGGGAGAGCAGTACTTC.